Listed here are 12 T cell receptor beta chains from one sample, sequenced in a study of cytomegalovirus exposure and HLA in healthy donors (TCRdb year 2017). Library method: the immunoSEQ multiplex PCR assay. For the multiplex PCR, a mixture combining 60 forward primers for TCR Vbeta segments and 13 reverse primers for TCR Jbeta segments was used. Not all clones reach the TCRdb copy of this immuneACCESS table, which keeps in-frame sequences only. Checked studies attribute under half of the gap to unresolved V genes and leave the rest unexplained. This sample comprises 150,000 to 200,000 clones, 72% of them detected only once. The top ten hold under 3% of the sample. Sequencing input: PBMCs. The origin of the receptors is a human donor in good health.

The chain is built from TRBV27 and TRBJ1-3, with D hard to call. From germline, CDR1 is MNHEY and CDR2 SMNVEV (reference sequence). Deletions cut 2 bases from V and 4 bases from J, with 12 bases between. The CDR3 consists of 15 residues. CDR3 loop: CASSLASGYGNTIYF. For the CDR3, the DNA is TGTGCCAGCAGTTTAGCGTCGGGTTACGGAAACACCATATATTTT.

This clone was detected a few times. The V gene is TRBV18, the J gene TRBJ2-6; D uncertain. V lost 5 bases and J lost 0, with 11 bases in between. Germline CDR1 KGHSH, CDR2 LQKENI. This CDR3 has 16 residues. The CDR3 sequence is CASSTRQNSGANVLTF. CDR3 coding DNA: TGTGCCAGCTCAACCAGACAAAACTCTGGGGCCAACGTCCTGACTTTC.

CDR3 bases: TGTGCCACCTCCGGGACAGTCTACGAGCAGTACTTC. Translated: CATSGTVYEQYF. The genes are TRBV10-3 and TRBJ2-7, with 7 bases lining up with TRBD1. The CDR3 consists of 12 residues. V trimming: 10 bases; J trimming: 3 bases; junction bases outside the gene matches: 6. CDR1 is ENHRY and CDR2 is SYGVKD in the germline V gene.

The V and J genes are TRBV27 and TRBJ2-7; TRBD1 agrees at 9 bases. V lost 3 bases to trimming and J lost 4 bases; unmatched junction nucleotides: 4. Germline CDR1 is MNHEY and CDR2 is SMNVEV (reference sequence). The CDR3 length is 14 residues. The CDR3 loop is CASSFVGTGYEQYF. The CDR3 nucleotides read TGTGCCAGCAGTTTTGTCGGGACAGGGTACGAGCAGTACTTC.

Worth noting for this clone: This sequence may be a read error, since a much larger clone differs from it by one base. Other DNA sequences within the sample encode an identical CDR3. The rearrangement links TRBV2 to TRBJ2-3; 13 nucleotides agree with TRBD2. J gave up 3 bases and V 4 bases, and 1 base lay outside the gene matches. From germline, CDR1 is SNHLY and CDR2 FYNNEI. This CDR3 contains 15 residues. For the CDR3, the DNA is TGTGCCAGCAGTGGGACTAGCGGGGGAACAGATACGCAGTATTTT. Residues: CASSGTSGGTDTQYF.

This rearrangement joins TRBV25-1 to TRBJ2-5; 7 bases align to TRBD1. Trimming took 3 bases from V and 5 from J; bases not matched to a gene: 6. Germline values: CDR1 MGHDK, CDR2 SYGVNS. The CDR3 contains 14 residues. DNA for the CDR3: TGTGCCAGCAGTGATTTTTACAGGGGTGAGACCCAGTACTTC. This codes for CASSDFYRGETQYF.

V gene TRBV19 combines with J gene TRBJ2-1; the D gene is possibly TRBD1 (6 bases). V lost 0 bases to trimming and J lost 5 bases, with 23 bases between them. CDR1 is LNHDA, CDR2 SQIVND, per germline (reference sequence). The CDR3 length is 19 residues. CDR3 in amino acids: CASSIDLVIGSRGNNEQFF. CDR3 nucleotides: TGTGCCAGTAGTATAGATCTCGTGATAGGTAGTAGGGGGAACAATGAGCAGTTCTTC.

This rearrangement joins TRBV5-8 to TRBJ1-4; D gene unclear. V lost 0 bases, J lost 4 bases, and 13 bases lay in between. The CDR3 is 16 amino acids. CDR1 is SGHTS, CDR2 YDEGEE, per germline. As DNA, the CDR3 is TGTGCCAGCAGCTTGGGGGCGGGGATAATTAATGAAAAACTGTTTTTT. Protein product: CASSLGAGIINEKLFF.

This chain links TRBV5-6 with TRBJ1-1; the match to TRBD1 covers 10 bases. In germline, CDR1 is SGHDT, CDR2 YYEEEE. V shed 4 bases and J 5 bases; nucleotides not matched to a gene: 8. There are 15 residues in the CDR3. The CDR3 loop reads CASSGTGDGETEAFF. The CDR3 DNA reads TGTGCCAGCAGCGGGACAGGGGATGGGGAAACTGAAGCTTTCTTT. The full variable domain, completed using reference TRBV5-6 and TRBJ1-1, is DAGVTQSPTHLIKTRGQQVTLRCSPKSGHDTVSWYQQALGQGPQFIFQYYEEEERQRGNFPDRFSGHQFPNYSSELNVNALLLGDSALYLCASSGTGDGETEAFFGQGTRLTVV.

The gene calls are TRBV7-9 and TRBJ1-1; 7 bases agree with TRBD1. V was clipped by 5 bases and J by 2 bases; unmatched bases: 2. CDR1 and CDR2 (germline): SEHNR, FQNEAQ (reference sequence). The CDR3 runs 13 residues. CDR3 protein: CASSRDSNTEAFF. The CDR3 coding sequence is TGTGCCAGCAGCCGGGACAGTAACACTGAAGCTTTCTTT.

This clone was found a few times. V usage is TRBV7-2 and J usage is TRBJ2-3, with D possibly TRBD2 on 5 matching bases. Germline values: CDR1 SGHTA, CDR2 FQGNSA. The CDR3 consists of 15 residues. V lost 2 bases and J lost 3, with 12 bases in between. As DNA, the CDR3 is TGTGCCAGCAGCTTACTAGCTAGCAAAACAGATACGCAGTATTTT. It is translated as CASSLLASKTDTQYF.

The V gene is TRBV19, the J gene TRBJ1-4; 7 nucleotides match TRBD1. Unmatched junction bases numbered 3, after V lost 5 bases and J lost 3 bases. The CDR3 consists of 14 residues. Germline loops: CDR1 LNHDA, CDR2 SQIVND (reference sequence). For the CDR3, the DNA is TGTGCCAGTAGTTCCGGGACAGCTAATGAAAAACTGTTTTTT. Translating gives CASSSGTANEKLFF. Based on the CDR3 plus reference TRBV19 and TRBJ1-4, the full variable domain is DGGITQSPKYLFRKEGQNVTLSCEQNLNHDAMYWYRQDPGQGLRLIYYSQIVNDFQKGDIAEGYSVSREKKESFPLTVTSAQKNPTAFYLCASSSGTANEKLFFGSGTQLSVL.